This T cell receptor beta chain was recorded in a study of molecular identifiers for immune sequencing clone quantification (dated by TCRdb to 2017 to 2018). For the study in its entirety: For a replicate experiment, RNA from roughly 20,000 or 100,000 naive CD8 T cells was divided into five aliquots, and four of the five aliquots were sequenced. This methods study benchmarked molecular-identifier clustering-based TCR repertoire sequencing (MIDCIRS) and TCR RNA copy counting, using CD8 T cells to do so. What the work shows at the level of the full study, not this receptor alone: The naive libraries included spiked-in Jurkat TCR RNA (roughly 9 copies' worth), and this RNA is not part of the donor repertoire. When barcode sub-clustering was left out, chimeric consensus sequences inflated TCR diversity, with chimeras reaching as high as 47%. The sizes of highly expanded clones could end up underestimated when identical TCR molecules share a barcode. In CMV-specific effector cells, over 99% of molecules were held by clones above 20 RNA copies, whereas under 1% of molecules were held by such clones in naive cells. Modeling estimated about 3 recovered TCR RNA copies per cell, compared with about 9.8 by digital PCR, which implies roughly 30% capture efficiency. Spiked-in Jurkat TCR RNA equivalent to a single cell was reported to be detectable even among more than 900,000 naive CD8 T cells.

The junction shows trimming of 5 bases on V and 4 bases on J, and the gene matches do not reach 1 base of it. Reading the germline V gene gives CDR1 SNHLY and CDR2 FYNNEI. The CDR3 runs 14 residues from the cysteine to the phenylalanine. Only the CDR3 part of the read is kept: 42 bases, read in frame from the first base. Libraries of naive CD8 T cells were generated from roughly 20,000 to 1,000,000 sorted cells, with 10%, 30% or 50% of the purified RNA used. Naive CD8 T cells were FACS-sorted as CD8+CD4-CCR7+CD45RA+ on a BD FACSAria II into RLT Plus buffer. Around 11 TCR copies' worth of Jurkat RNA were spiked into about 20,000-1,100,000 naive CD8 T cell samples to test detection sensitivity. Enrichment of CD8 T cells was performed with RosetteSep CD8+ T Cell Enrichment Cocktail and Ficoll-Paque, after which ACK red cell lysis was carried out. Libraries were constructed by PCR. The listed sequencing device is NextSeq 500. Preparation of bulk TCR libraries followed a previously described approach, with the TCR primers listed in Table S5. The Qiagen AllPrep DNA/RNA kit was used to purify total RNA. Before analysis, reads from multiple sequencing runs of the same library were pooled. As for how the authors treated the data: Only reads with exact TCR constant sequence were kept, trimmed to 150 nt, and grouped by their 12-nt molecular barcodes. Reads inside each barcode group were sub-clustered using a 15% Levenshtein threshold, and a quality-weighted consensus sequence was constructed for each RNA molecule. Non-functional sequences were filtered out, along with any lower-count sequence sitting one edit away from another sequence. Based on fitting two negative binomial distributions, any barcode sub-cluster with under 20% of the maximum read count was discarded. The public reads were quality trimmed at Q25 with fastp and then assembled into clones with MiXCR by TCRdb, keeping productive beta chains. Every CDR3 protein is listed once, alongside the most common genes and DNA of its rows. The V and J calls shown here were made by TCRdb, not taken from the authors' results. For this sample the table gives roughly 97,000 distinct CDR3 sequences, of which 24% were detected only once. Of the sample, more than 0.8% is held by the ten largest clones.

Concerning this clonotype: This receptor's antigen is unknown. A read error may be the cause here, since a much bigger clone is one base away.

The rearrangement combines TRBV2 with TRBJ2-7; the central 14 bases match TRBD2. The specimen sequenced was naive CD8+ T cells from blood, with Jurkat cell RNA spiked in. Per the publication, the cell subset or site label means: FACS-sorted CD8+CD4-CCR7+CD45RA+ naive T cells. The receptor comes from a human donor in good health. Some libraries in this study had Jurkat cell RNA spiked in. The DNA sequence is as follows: TGTGCCAGCAGTAGACTAGCGGGAGGGTACGAGCAGTACTTC. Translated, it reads CASSRLAGGYEQYF.